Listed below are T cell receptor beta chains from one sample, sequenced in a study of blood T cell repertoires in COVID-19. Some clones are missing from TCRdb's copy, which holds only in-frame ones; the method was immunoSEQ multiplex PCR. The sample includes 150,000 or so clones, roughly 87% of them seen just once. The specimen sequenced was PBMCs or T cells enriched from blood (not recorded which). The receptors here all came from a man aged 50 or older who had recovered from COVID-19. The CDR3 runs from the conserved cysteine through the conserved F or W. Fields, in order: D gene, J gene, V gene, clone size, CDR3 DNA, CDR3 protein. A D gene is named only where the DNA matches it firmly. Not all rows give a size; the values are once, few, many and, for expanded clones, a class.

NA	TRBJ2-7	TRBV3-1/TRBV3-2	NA	TGTGCCAGCAGCCAAGATCTACCCCAAACTCCGGGACTCTACTTC	CASSQDLPQTPGLYF
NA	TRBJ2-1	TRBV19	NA	TGTGCCAGTAGTGTCCAGCCTACAGGAAATGAGCAGTTCTTC	CASSVQPTGNEQFF
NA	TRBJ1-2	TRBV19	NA	TGTGCCAGTATTCTAAACGGACAGCCCTATGGCTACACCTTC	CASILNGQPYGYTF
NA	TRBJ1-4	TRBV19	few	TGTGCCAGTAGTACAGGCCGCCGGGAAAAACTGTTTTTT	CASSTGRREKLFF
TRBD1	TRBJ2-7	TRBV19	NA	TGTGCCAGTAGTATAGATCTCCCCCGGGACAGCTACGAGCAGTACTTC	CASSIDLPRDSYEQYF
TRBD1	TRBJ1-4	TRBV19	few	TGTGCCAGTACCACGGGGGACAGGGGCGCGTCAAATGAAAAACTGTTTTTT	CASTTGDRGASNEKLFF
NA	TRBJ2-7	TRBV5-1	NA	TGCGCCAGCAGCTCCACTGCCGAGTCCCCCTACGAGCAGTACTTC	CASSSTAESPYEQYF
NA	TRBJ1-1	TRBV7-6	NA	TGTGCCAGCAGCTCCACCCTTGGGGGGGAAGCTTTCTTT	CASSSTLGGEAFF
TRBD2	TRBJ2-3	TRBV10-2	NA	TGCGCCAGCAGTAGGCTAGCGGGGTACACAGATACGCAGTATTTT	CASSRLAGYTDTQYF
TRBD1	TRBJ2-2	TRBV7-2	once	TGTGCCAGCAGCCCGGGACACACAGGGGCCGGGGAGCTGTTTTTT	CASSPGHTGAGELFF
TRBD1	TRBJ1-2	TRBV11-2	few	TGTGCCAGCAGCTTCGGGACAGCTGACCTCTATGGCTACACCTTC	CASSFGTADLYGYTF
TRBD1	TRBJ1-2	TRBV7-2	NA	TGTGCCAGCAGCTTAGTGGGGGGACAGGGGGTCGATGGCTACACCTTC	CASSLVGGQGVDGYTF
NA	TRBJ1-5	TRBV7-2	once	TGTGCCAGCAGCTTTGGGGGGAGAGATCAGCCCCAGCATTTT	CASSFGGRDQPQHF
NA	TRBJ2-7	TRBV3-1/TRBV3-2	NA	TGTGCCAGCAGCCCTCCGGGCAGGGCCTCCTACGAGCAGTACTTC	CASSPPGRASYEQYF
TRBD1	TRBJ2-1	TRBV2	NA	TGTGCCAGCAGTGACCCTATGGGACAGGGAAAGGACAATGAGCAGTTCTTC	CASSDPMGQGKDNEQFF
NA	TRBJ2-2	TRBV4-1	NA	TGCGCCAGCAGCCAAGATTTCGTAGCGGTTCCCGGGGAGCTGTTTTTT	CASSQDFVAVPGELFF
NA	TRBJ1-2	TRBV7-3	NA	TGTGCCAGCAGCTTAGAAGGGAATTCACTAGTAAACGGTTTC	CASSLEGNSLVNGF
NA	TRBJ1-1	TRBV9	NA	TGTGCCAGCAGCCCTCTTTCGAACACTGAAGCTTTCTTT	CASSPLSNTEAFF
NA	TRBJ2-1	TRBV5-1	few	TGCGCCAGCAGCTTGGATCCAGGGGTCTTCTACAATGAGCAGTTCTTC	CASSLDPGVFYNEQFF
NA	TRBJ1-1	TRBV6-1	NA	TGTGCCAGCAGTGAACGGCGGCGGGAGCGGACTGAAGCTTTCTTT	CASSERRRERTEAFF
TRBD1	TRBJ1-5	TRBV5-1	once	TGCGCCAGCAGCTTAGGAGGGACAGGCAATCAGCCCCAGCATTTT	CASSLGGTGNQPQHF
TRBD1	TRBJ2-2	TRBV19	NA	TGTGCCAGTAGCCCTCTACAGGGGGCGAACACCGGGGAGCTGTTTTTT	CASSPLQGANTGELFF
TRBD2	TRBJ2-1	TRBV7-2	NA	TGTGCCAGCAGCTTTACGACTAGCGGCTCCTACAATGAGCAGTTCTTC	CASSFTTSGSYNEQFF
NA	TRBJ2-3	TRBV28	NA	TGTGCCAGCAGTTCAGGGGCAGATACGCAGTATTTT	CASSSGADTQYF
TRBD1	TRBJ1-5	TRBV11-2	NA	TGTGCCAGCAGCTTAGATCGAGGCCAGGGGGAAAAACATTTT	CASSLDRGQGEKHF
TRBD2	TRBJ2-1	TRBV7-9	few	TGTGCCAGCAGACCAAATCTAGCGGGGGGAAACTACAATGAGCAGTTCTTC	CASRPNLAGGNYNEQFF
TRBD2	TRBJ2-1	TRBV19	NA	TGTGCCAGTAGTATCCTAGCGGGAGTGGTAGATGAGCAGTTCTTC	CASSILAGVVDEQFF
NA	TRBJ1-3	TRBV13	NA	TGTGCCAGCAGCTTAGGACAGGGAGCTGGAAACACCATATATTTT	CASSLGQGAGNTIYF
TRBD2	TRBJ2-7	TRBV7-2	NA	TGTGCCAGCAGCGCCTCCCGGCGGGAGTTTTCCTACGAGCAGTACTTC	CASSASRREFSYEQYF
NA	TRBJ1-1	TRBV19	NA	TGTGCCAGTAGCCAAGGGGGATTCGAAGCTTTCTTT	CASSQGGFEAFF
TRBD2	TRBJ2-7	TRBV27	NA	TGTGCCAGCAGTTTATCGGCTAGCGGGAGGAGTATGCAGTACTTC	CASSLSASGRSMQYF
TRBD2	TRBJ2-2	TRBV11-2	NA	TGTGCCAGCAGCTTACTAGCGGAAGCGACCGGGGAGCTGTTTTTT	CASSLLAEATGELFF
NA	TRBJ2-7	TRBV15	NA	TGTGCCACCAGCAGAGATCGGTACTTAAACTACGAGCAGTACTTC	CATSRDRYLNYEQYF
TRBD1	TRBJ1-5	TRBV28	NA	TGTGCCAGCGAGGGGGCTGTGGATCAGCCCCAGCATTTT	CASEGAVDQPQHF
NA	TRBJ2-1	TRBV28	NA	TGTGCCAGCGTGGGGCTAGCGAACTACAATGAGCAGTTCTTC	CASVGLANYNEQFF
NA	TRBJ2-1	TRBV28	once	TGTGCCAGCAGGGCGGGACGGAACAATGAGCAGTTCTTC	CASRAGRNNEQFF
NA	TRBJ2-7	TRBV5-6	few	TGTGCCAGCAGCTTGGAATGGGCAAGCTCCTACGAGCAGTACTTC	CASSLEWASSYEQYF
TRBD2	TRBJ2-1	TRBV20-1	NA	TGCAGTGCTAGTGGGACAGGGGGGACTAGCGGGAGCATCGATGAGCAGTTCTTC	CSASGTGGTSGSIDEQFF
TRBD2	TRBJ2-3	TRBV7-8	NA	TGTGCCAGCAGATCACCGGGACTAGCGGGGCCACTTAGCACAGATACGCAGTATTTT	CASRSPGLAGPLSTDTQYF
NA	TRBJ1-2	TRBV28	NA	TGTGCCAGCAGGCCACACTCAGGGGAAGGCTACACCTTC	CASRPHSGEGYTF
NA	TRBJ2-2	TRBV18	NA	TGTGCCAGCTCATACAGACCCGTCGGAAACACCGGGGAGCTGTTTTTT	CASSYRPVGNTGELFF
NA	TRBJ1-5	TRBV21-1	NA	TGTGCCAGCAGCAATAGGGACAGGGTCAATCAGCCCCAGCATTTT	CASSNRDRVNQPQHF
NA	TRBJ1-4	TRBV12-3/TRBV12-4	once	TGTGCCAGCACCTACCTCTCGGGGGAAAAACTGTTTTTT	CASTYLSGEKLFF
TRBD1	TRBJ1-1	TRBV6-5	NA	TGTGCCAGCAACCAAGGACAGGCAGGCCTTAGGACAGCTTTCTTT	CASNQGQAGLRTAFF